The count of the clone carrying this T cell receptor beta chain is one. Its antigen is undetermined. The sample comes from a study of CD8 T cells in ankylosing spondylitis. Study conclusions and caveats: A number of the motif variants had already been described in reactive arthritis synovial fluid and blood. Disease-associated clonotypes exhibited CD8+ identity and were relatively infrequent in peripheral blood. It appeared that ankylosing spondylitis blood was characterized by a TCR beta motif of fewer than 10 highly homologous variants.

Germline CDR1 and CDR2: SGHRS and YFSETQ. The CDR3 covers 15 residues. The J segment lost 2 bases and the V segment lost 1 base, leaving 2 bases of the junction unmatched. One entry per CDR3 protein, called by TCRdb with MiXCR from the 5' RACE reads. The sample records about 150,000 distinct CDR3 sequences, around 45% being singletons. The source of this sequence is a male donor with ankylosing spondylitis. The gene calls are TRBV5-1 and TRBJ2-1; TRBD2 agrees at 8 bases. Material: synovial fluid, either unsorted or a sorted T cell fraction (not recorded which). Here the CDR3 reads CASSLTGGAYNEQFF. CDR3 bases: TGCGCCAGCAGCTTGACGGGGGGGGCCTACAATGAGCAGTTCTTC.